The 17 T cell receptor beta chains below come from one sample, sequenced in a study of cytomegalovirus exposure and HLA in healthy donors. Primers: 60 Vbeta forward and 13 Jbeta reverse. Only in-frame clones appear in the TCRdb table, and some are missing; sequencing was by immunoSEQ multiplex PCR. Here the sample spans approximately 290,000 clones, about four fifths being singletons. The sequenced sample was PBMCs. The receptors shown here come from a girl aged 2 to 9 in good health and CMV-seronegative.

The DNA of the CDR3 is TGTGCCAGCAAGCCTTCAGACCAGGGGGCGCGACAGCCCCAGCATTTT. Amino acid sequence: CASKPSDQGARQPQHF. The gene calls are TRBV28 and TRBJ1-5, with 8 bases that match TRBD1. There are 16 residues in the CDR3. Germline-derived CDR1 and CDR2 are MDHEN and SYDVKM. Germline trimming cut 7 bases from V and 7 bases from J; bases unmatched to any gene: 15.

This chain links TRBV5-1 with TRBJ2-7; 9 bases are a match to TRBD1. The germline CDR1 and CDR2 sequences are SGHRS and YFSETQ. Trimming removed 0 bases from V and 0 bases from J; junction bases left unmatched: 1. The CDR3 has 15 amino acids. This CDR3 is CASSLGDRVSYEQYF. For the CDR3, the DNA is TGCGCCAGCAGCTTGGGGGACAGGGTCTCCTACGAGCAGTACTTC.

The chain joins TRBV6-5 to TRBJ1-2; maybe TRBD1 (5 bases). The CDR3 is made up of 14 amino acids. Germline CDR1 reads MNHEY; CDR2 reads SVGAGI. The germline V and J ends were trimmed by 3 bases and 4 bases, with 12 bases remaining between them. Written as DNA, the CDR3 is TGTGCCAGCAGTTATTGGGCAGGGCCCTATGGCTACACCTTC. Its protein is CASSYWAGPYGYTF.

This chain joins TRBV9 and TRBJ2-7; 9 positions agree with TRBD1. Germline V gene sequence: CDR1 SGDLS, CDR2 YYNGEE. The CDR3 is made up of 15 amino acids. V was clipped by 3 bases and J by 6 bases; unmatched bases: 10. CDR3 nucleotides: TGTGCCAGCAGCGCCGGCGGACAGGGGTTTTCCGAGCAGTACTTC. Protein sequence: CASSAGGQGFSEQYF.

This chain links TRBV29-1 with TRBJ2-5; no clear D gene. V gave up 3 bases and J gave up 2 bases, with 13 bases separating them. The CDR3 runs 14 residues. Germline V gene sequence: CDR1 SQVTM, CDR2 ANQGSEA. CDR3 in amino acids: CSVELVARQETQYF. CDR3 nucleotides: TGCAGCGTTGAGTTGGTCGCCAGACAAGAGACCCAGTACTTC.

The chain combines TRBV29-1 with TRBJ2-7; D is ambiguous. The CDR3 is made up of 14 amino acids. V was pared by 1 base and J by 4 bases, with 14 bases between. CDR1 is SQVTM and CDR2 is ANQGSEA in the germline V gene. CDR3 loop: CSVEGPSGEYEQYF. The CDR3 DNA is TGCAGCGTTGAAGGACCTAGTGGTGAATACGAGCAGTACTTC.

The rearrangement joins TRBV30 to TRBJ2-7; D possibly corresponds to TRBD1 (6 bases). The CDR3 length is 15 residues. From germline, CDR1 is GTSNPN and CDR2 SVGIG (reference sequence). Trimming took off 0 bases at V and 0 bases at J, with 12 bases between the two ends. Here the CDR3 DNA reads TGTGCCTGGAGTGTCCTCGACAGGCCCTCCTACGAGCAGTACTTC. Its translation is CAWSVLDRPSYEQYF.

The chain carries TRBV7-6 and TRBJ2-5; 8 bases are a match to TRBD2. The CDR3 has 16 amino acids. The V segment lost 1 base and the J segment 2 bases; nucleotides outside the gene matches: 6. The germline CDR1 and CDR2 sequences are SGHVS and FNYEAQ. The CDR3 region is CASSLGAGGRQETQYF. The CDR3 DNA reads as TGTGCCAGCAGCTTAGGTGCGGGAGGACGACAAGAGACCCAGTACTTC. Looking up the rest from reference TRBV7-6 and TRBJ2-5 gives the full variable domain: GAGVSQSPRYKVTKRGQDVALRCDPISGHVSLYWYRQALGQGPEFLTYFNYEAQQDKSGLPNDRFSAERPEGSISTLTIQRTEQRDSAMYRCASSLGAGGRQETQYFGPGTRLLVL.

The rearrangement joins TRBV4-1 to TRBJ2-3, with D perhaps TRBD2 (5 bases). The CDR3 covers 16 residues. V was cut by 6 bases and J by 0 bases, with 16 bases left in between. Germline CDR1 MGHRA, CDR2 YSYEKL. CDR3 residues: CASRTNDGFSTDTQYF. In DNA, the CDR3 is TGCGCCAGCAGGACTAACGACGGATTTAGCACAGATACGCAGTATTTT.

The chain joins TRBV30 to TRBJ2-3; perhaps TRBD2 as D (5 bases). This CDR3 has 13 amino acids. CDR1 is GTSNPN, CDR2 SVGIG, per germline (reference sequence). With 0 bases removed from V and 3 bases from J, the gap between germline ends came to 7 bases. The CDR3 loop is CAWSVGGTDTQYF. The CDR3 bases are TGTGCCTGGAGTGTAGGAGGAACAGATACGCAGTATTTT.

The CDR3 loop reads CASSTSGGFSDTEAFF. The DNA for the CDR3 is TGTGCCAGCAGCACCTCCGGGGGGTTCAGTGACACTGAAGCTTTCTTT. This chain joins TRBV7-6 and TRBJ1-1; D is possibly TRBD1 (5 bases). Germline V gene data show CDR1 as SGHVS and CDR2 as FNYEAQ. The CDR3 contains 16 residues. Between the trimmed V and J ends, which lost 5 bases and 3 bases, there was a span of 19 bases.

V and J are TRBV28 and TRBJ2-5; 10 bases align to TRBD1. Germline CDR1 and CDR2: MDHEN and SYDVKM. V shed 5 bases, J shed 2 bases, and the junction held 2 bases outside the gene matches. This CDR3 has 14 residues. CDR3 region: CASSRTGGQETQYF. In DNA form, the CDR3 reads TGTGCCAGCAGTCGGACAGGGGGACAAGAGACCCAGTACTTC.

The chain has TRBV19 and TRBJ2-7; no reliable D call. V lost 4 bases, J lost 3 bases, and 13 bases lay in between. Germline CDR1 reads LNHDA; CDR2 reads SQIVND (reference sequence). The CDR3 has 14 residues. The CDR3 sequence is CASSTRRGHYEQYF. In DNA, the CDR3 is TGTGCCAGTAGTACGAGGAGAGGCCACTACGAGCAGTACTTC.

Written as DNA, the CDR3 is TGCGCCAGCAGCCAAGATAGGAGCTCCTATAATTCACCCCTCCACTTT. Translated, it gives CASSQDRSSYNSPLHF. The rearrangement uses TRBV4-1 and TRBJ1-6; no reliable D call. Germline CDR1 reads MGHRA; CDR2 reads YSYEKL. CDR3 size: 16 residues. V lost 0 bases and J 0 bases, leaving 6 bases between the germline ends.

This clone was seen a handful of times. The chain is built from TRBV2 and TRBJ2-7; tentatively, D is TRBD1 (6 bases). V dropped 7 bases and J dropped 4 bases, with 17 bases sitting between them. Germline assignment: CDR1 SNHLY and CDR2 FYNNEI. The CDR3 runs to 14 residues. CDR3 nucleotide sequence: TGTGCCAGCAACCTCCAGGGGAGCAGGTACGAGCAGTACTTC. Translating it yields CASNLQGSRYEQYF.

This clone was seen just once. The chain couples TRBV30 to TRBJ1-2; 7 bases agree with TRBD1. Losses at the gene ends were 1 base for V and 7 bases for J; bases not matched to a gene: 3. This CDR3 spans 12 amino acids. Germline V gives CDR1 GTSNPN, CDR2 SVGIG (reference sequence). For the CDR3, the DNA is TGTGCCTGGAGTGAGGACAGGCTTGGCTACACCTTC. As protein: CAWSEDRLGYTF.

This clone showed up just a few times. The chain links TRBV7-6 to TRBJ2-1, with a weak D call TRBD2 (5 bases). In germline, CDR1 is SGHVS, CDR2 FNYEAQ. The CDR3 spans 16 residues. V shed 1 base and J shed 0 bases, with 10 bases lying between them. The CDR3 DNA reads TGTGCCAGCAGCTTAGAGCGGCCTAGCTCCTACAATGAGCAGTTCTTC. Translated: CASSLERPSSYNEQFF.